This TCR beta chain was captured by sequencing in a study of T cells in Graves' hyperthyroidism and ophthalmopathy (dated by TCRdb to the late 2010s). Background for the entire study: Peripheral blood samples were taken at the time of initial diagnosis, prior to any treatment. To identify distinguishing TCR V-J signatures, a discovery cohort of around 100 patients was used, comprising roughly 45 with Graves' ophthalmopathy and 57 with stable Graves' hyperthyroidism. Prospective prediction of ophthalmopathy was tested in an independent validation cohort of approximately 18 hyperthyroidism patients and roughly 16 patients who later progressed to ophthalmopathy. The 100 or so discovery patients were divided at random into training and test sets in a 7:3 ratio. Thyroid tissue and blood T-cell repertoires from six Graves' hyperthyroidism patients were also compared in the study. After sampling, hyperthyroidism patients received methimazole starting at 30 mg daily, and ophthalmopathy patients received high-dose intravenous methylprednisolone. TCR Vbeta CDR3 sequencing of some 140 peripheral blood samples (43 ophthalmopathy, 70 to 85 hyperthyroidism and some 17 progressor patients) is reported in the paper. Broad study findings and their caveats: Blood samples also contained most of the expanded thyroid clonotypes (frequency above 0.001), which suggests that blood repertoires may reflect thyroid immune responses. In validation, progression to ophthalmopathy was predicted by the model with 70.59% sensitivity and 72.22% specificity, a median of approximately 7.1 months before onset. Sample size was not statistically predetermined, and investigators were not blinded to group allocation. A 13 V-J signature model separated ophthalmopathy from stable hyperthyroidism, with 87.88% sensitivity and about 81% specificity in cross-validation and 80%/75% in testing.

TCR beta CDR3 regions were amplified from RNA transcripts. A first-round RT-PCR of the TCR CDR3 used the HTBI primer set with the Qiagen OneStep RT-PCR kit. A second multiplex PCR round built the libraries, followed by size selection and purification. The libraries were sequenced on an Illumina HiSeq2000 using paired-end 100 bp reads. Per the original workflow: SOAPnuke was used to process the raw data, with reads discarded if the reads contained adapters or uncalled bases, had a mean Phred below 15, or lacked an exact constant-primer or identifier match. COPE v1.2.5 was used to merge the high-quality paired reads, and each unique nucleotide sequence was defined as a clonotype. MiTCR v1.1 was used to align clonotypes to the IMGT TRBV, TRBD and TRBJ reference segments. The analysis included only V-J combinations with a frequency above 0.0001, which together covered 99% to 99.2% of the repertoires. The TCS score was defined as the ratio of F50 (clonal expansion) to E x V (chaos), calculated using BLOSUM62-based TCRdist between CDR3 peptides within each V-J. Welch's t-statistics and random forest reduced some 510 V-J features to about 13, which were used in a naive Bayes classifier (R e1071). TCRdb handled the public reads itself, with Q25 trimming in fastp and clone calling in MiXCR, and kept productive beta chains. A single entry per CDR3 protein holds the most common genes and DNA from its merged rows. The V and J calls here are based on TCRdb, not the publication. Recorded for this sample are 400,000 to 550,000 distinct CDR3 sequences; approximately 25% of them occurred a single time. The ten largest clones take up about 11% of the sample.

Moderately to severely active disease, a Clinical Activity Score of at least 3, a NOSPECS grade of at least 4, and a duration under 3 months were present in ophthalmopathy patients. Exclusion was applied to patients with uncontrolled infections, other autoimmune diseases, pregnancy or lactation. Diagnoses relied on clinical symptoms, serum thyroxine and TRAb, thyroid ultrasound and orbital computed tomography. PBMCs were isolated from 7.5 to 10 ml of fresh peripheral blood by Ficoll-Paque density gradient centrifugation. Total RNA was extracted with Trizol reagent, and quality was checked on an Agilent 2100 Bioanalyzer. The CDR3 has 14 amino acids, counting the end cysteine and phenylalanine. Only the CDR3 portion is preserved as DNA: 42 bases, with reading frame beginning at the first base. From the germline V gene, CDR1 is MGHDK and CDR2 is SYGVNS. V is reduced by 6 bases and J by 4 bases, leaving a spacing of 15 bases between them.

This clonotype has a count of ten or more. This receptor's antigen is unknown. No per-base quality is available; no much larger clone lies one base away. The rearrangement joined TRBV25-1 to TRBJ1-1; TRBD1 is possibly the D segment (6 matching bases). The origin of this receptor is a woman aged 25 to 39 with Graves' ophthalmopathy. The sequenced sample was blood. In nucleotides, the sequence is TGTGCCAGCAGAACCAGGGGAGAGGGCACTGAAGCTTTCTTT. It is translated as CASRTRGEGTEAFF.